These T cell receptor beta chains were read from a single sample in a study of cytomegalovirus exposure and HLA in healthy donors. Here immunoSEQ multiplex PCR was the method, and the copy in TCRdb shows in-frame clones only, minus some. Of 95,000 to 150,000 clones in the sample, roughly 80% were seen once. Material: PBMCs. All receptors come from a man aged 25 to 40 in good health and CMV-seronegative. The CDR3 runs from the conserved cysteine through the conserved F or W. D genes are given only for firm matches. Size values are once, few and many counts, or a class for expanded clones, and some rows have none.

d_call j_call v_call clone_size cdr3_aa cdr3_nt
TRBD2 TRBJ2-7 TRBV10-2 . CASSPGLAAYEQYF TGCGCCAGCAGCCCGGGACTAGCGGCCTACGAGCAGTACTTC
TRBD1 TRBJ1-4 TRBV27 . CASSPRQGIAEKLFF TGTGCCAGCAGTCCTCGACAGGGGATAGCTGAAAAACTGTTTTTT
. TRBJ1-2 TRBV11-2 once CASSLAQGYYGYTF TGTGCCAGCAGCTTAGCGCAGGGCTACTATGGCTACACCTTC
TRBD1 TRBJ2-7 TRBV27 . CASSPGQGFGGQYF TGTGCCAGCAGTCCAGGACAGGGGTTCGGTGGGCAGTACTTC
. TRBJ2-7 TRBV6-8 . CASSSTSLGHHEQYF TGTGCCAGCAGTTCCACGTCCCTCGGACACCACGAGCAGTACTTC
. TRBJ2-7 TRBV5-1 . CASSLGQVNLYEQYF TGCGCCAGCAGCTTGGGCCAGGTAAACCTCTACGAGCAGTACTTC
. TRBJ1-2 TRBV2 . CATQGRPEHGYTF TGTGCCACCCAAGGGAGGCCAGAACATGGCTACACCTTC
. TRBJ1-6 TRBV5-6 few CASSINNSPLHF TGTGCCAGCAGCATCAATAATTCACCCCTCCACTTT
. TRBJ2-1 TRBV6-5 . CASSYLPMSNNEQFF TGTGCCAGCAGTTACCTCCCGATGTCTAACAATGAGCAGTTCTTC
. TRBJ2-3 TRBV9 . CASSLEGARTDTQYF TGTGCCAGCAGCCTAGAGGGAGCCCGCACAGATACGCAGTATTTT
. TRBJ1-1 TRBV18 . CASSPGQTTINTEAFF TGTGCCAGCTCACCAGGACAGACTACTATAAACACTGAAGCTTTCTTT
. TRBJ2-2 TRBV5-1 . CASSLERIAGELFF TGCGCCAGCAGCTTGGAGAGGATAGCCGGGGAGCTGTTTTTT
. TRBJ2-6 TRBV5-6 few CASNPLKEGANGANVLTF TGTGCCAGCAACCCTCTCAAGGAGGGGGCGAACGGGGCCAACGTCCTGACTTTC
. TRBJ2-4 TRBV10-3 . CAIRSGSPGKNIQYF TGTGCCATCAGATCGGGCAGTCCGGGGAAAAACATTCAGTACTTC
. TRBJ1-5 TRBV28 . CASSFSQPQHF TGTGCCAGCAGTTTTAGTCAGCCCCAGCATTTT
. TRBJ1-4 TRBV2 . CASSSGRAEKLFF TGTGCCAGCAGTTCTGGCAGGGCTGAAAAACTGTTTTTT
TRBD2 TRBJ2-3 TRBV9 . CASSVASGGTKDTQYF TGTGCCAGCAGCGTAGCTAGCGGGGGGACCAAAGATACGCAGTATTTT
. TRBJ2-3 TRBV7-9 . CASSSVFSTDTQYF TGTGCCAGCTCCTCCGTGTTTAGCACAGATACGCAGTATTTT
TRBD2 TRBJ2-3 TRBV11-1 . CASSLDWQTSGSTDTQYF TGTGCCAGCAGTCTTGACTGGCAGACTAGCGGCAGCACAGATACGCAGTATTTT
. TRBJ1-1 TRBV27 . CASSLRDRSTEAFF TGTGCCAGCAGTTTGCGGGACCGCTCCACTGAAGCTTTCTTT
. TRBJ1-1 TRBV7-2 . CASRRADLNTEAFF TGTGCCAGCAGGAGGGCGGATCTGAACACTGAAGCTTTCTTT
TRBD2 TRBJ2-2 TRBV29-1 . CSGSRGDRELFF TGCAGCGGCTCCCGGGGGGACCGGGAGCTGTTTTTT
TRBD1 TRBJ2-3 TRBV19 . CASSYGQGAADTQYF TGTGCCAGTAGTTACGGACAGGGGGCGGCGGATACGCAGTATTTT
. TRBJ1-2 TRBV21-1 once CASSIRSQGCYGYTF TGTGCCAGCAGCATCCGGTCGCAGGGCTGCTATGGCTACACCTTC
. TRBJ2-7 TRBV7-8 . CASSLGGTSYEQYF TGTGCCAGCAGCTTAGGTGGGACTTCCTACGAGCAGTACTTC
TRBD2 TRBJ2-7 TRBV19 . CASRGSGGYEQYF TGTGCCAGTAGAGGTAGCGGGGGCTACGAGCAGTACTTC
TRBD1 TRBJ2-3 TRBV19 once CASSQGRDTQYF TGTGCCAGTTCACAGGGGCGGGATACGCAGTATTTT
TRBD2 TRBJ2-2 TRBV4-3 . CASSPDSGVDTGELFF TGCGCCAGCAGCCCGGATAGCGGGGTAGACACCGGGGAGCTGTTTTTT
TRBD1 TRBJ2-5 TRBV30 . CAWSAGGQEETQYF TGTGCCTGGAGTGCAGGGGGACAAGAAGAGACCCAGTACTTC